This TCR beta chain was sequenced during a study of Tregs in tolerant kidney transplant recipients. About the study: Related graft donors supplied nonmyeloablative bone marrow transplants, and mixed chimerism was transient. Study findings and constraints: Findings come from small patient numbers and require larger validation. No direct test of biological reproducibility was done here.

Unstimulated regulatory T cells (CD4+CD25+CD127-), CD4+CD25- non-regulatory cells, CD4 and CD8 cells were FACS-sorted from thawed PBMCs. Germline trimming cut 5 bases from V and 2 bases from J; bases unmatched to any gene: 5. The CDR3 covers 16 residues. CDR1 is SGHTA, CDR2 FQGNSA, per germline. For this clone: Its antigen is unidentified. In the same sample, other DNA sequences code for this CDR3.

Only in-frame clones appear in the TCRdb table, and some are missing; sequencing was by immunoSEQ multiplex PCR. The sample consists of some 55,000 clones, roughly 85% of them appearing once. This specimen was Tregs from blood, taken before the transplant. The source of this sequence is a human donor who received a combined kidney and bone marrow transplant. This chain joins TRBV7-2 and TRBJ2-2; the match to TRBD2 covers 10 bases. The CDR3, as DNA: TGTGCCAGCAGCCTCGGACTAGCGGTTAACACCGGGGAGCTGTTTTTT. Encoded protein: CASSLGLAVNTGELFF. The full variable domain, its missing parts supplied by reference TRBV7-2 and TRBJ2-2, is GAGVSQSPSNKVTEKGKDVELRCDPISGHTALYWYRQSLGQGLEFLIYFQGNSAPDKSGLPSDRFSAERTGGSVSTLTIQRTQQEDSAVYLCASSLGLAVNTGELFFGEGSRLTVL.